This TCR beta chain was observed in a study of STAT5B mutations in CD4+ large granular lymphocyte leukemia. As to this clone: Antigen unknown.

Original processing notes: Lowest detectable productive clonotype frequency was 2.59 x 10-5. Sequencing was performed with immunoSEQ multiplex PCR; in TCRdb, only in-frame clones are kept and a portion is missing. V and J calls and clone size come straight from that table; D and trimming were deduced from the DNA. Among about 48,000 clones, about 70% were seen once, and the ten largest hold 1.5%. Control samples were healthy donors' buffy coats. The CDR3 is 21 amino acids. Study-wide results and limits: Main leukemic clonotypes were patient-specific, but approximately 25% appeared at low frequency elsewhere. Without putative leukemic clones, patient CD4-sorted repertoires remained more clonal than healthy CD4+ repertoires.

This TCR came from a human donor in good health. Sequenced material: CD4+ T cells from blood buffy coats. The gene calls are TRBV21-1 and TRBJ1-6. TRBV21-1 is a pseudogene locus. In DNA form, the CDR3 reads TGTGCCAGCAGCAAAGAGGTGCCCGGGGGCCGTCGTAGGTCCTATAATTCACCCCTCCACTTT. Amino acids: CASSKEVPGGRRRSYNSPLHF.